The 9 T cell receptor beta chains below come from one sample, sequenced in a study of T cell repertoires in cytomegalovirus infection. TCRdb reprocessed the reads via MiXCR and lists one record per CDR3 protein. Counted here are about 830,000 distinct CDR3 sequences, 30% to 35% occurring once; the ten biggest clones make up around 12%. No antigen has been identified for these receptors. The material was cultured CD8+ T cells from PBMCs, obtained from culture after CMV antigen stimulation. These receptors originate from a human donor in good health (CMV status not recorded). Some clones in this sample may be carry-over from other donors' samples.

This clonotype came up a few times. V and J are TRBV5-4 and TRBJ1-4; D possibly corresponds to TRBD1 (5 bases). Germline loops: CDR1 SGHNT, CDR2 YYREEE (reference sequence). The CDR3 runs to 17 residues. V was trimmed by 2 bases and J by 2 bases, leaving 16 bases between them. CDR3 sequence reads: CASSFRLGRATNEKLFF. CDR3 coding DNA: TGTGCCAGCAGCTTTAGGCTAGGCAGGGCGACTAATGAAAAACTGTTTTTT.

The chain uses TRBV7-8 and TRBJ2-1, with D hard to call. The CDR3 loop spans 12 amino acids. Germline CDR1 is SGHVS and CDR2 is FQNEAQ. The ends were cut back, 2 bases at V and 9 bases at J, with 8 bases in the middle. CDR3 protein: CASSLTPSEQFF. CDR3 DNA sequence: TGTGCCAGCAGCTTAACTCCGAGTGAGCAGTTCTTC.

The CDR3 coding sequence is TGTGCCAGCAGCCGAACAGGGAACGGCTACGAGCAGTACTTC. As protein: CASSRTGNGYEQYF. The gene calls are TRBV7-6 and TRBJ2-7; D may be TRBD1 (6 bases). The CDR3 contains 14 residues. Germline V gene data show CDR1 as SGHVS and CDR2 as FNYEAQ. The V end was cut by 5 bases, the J end by 3 bases, with 14 bases between.

The genes are TRBV7-4 and TRBJ2-3; D may be TRBD2 (6 bases). The V gene's germline CDR1 is SGHVT and CDR2 SQSDAQ. V was clipped by 7 bases and J by 4 bases, with 24 bases between them. The CDR3 runs to 17 residues. The CDR3 DNA reads as TGTGCCAGCAACCAACCAGTTAGCGGCGGGATTTCAGATACGCAGTATTTT. Protein: CASNQPVSGGISDTQYF. The full variable domain, with the rest looked up from reference TRBV7-4 and TRBJ2-3, is GAGVSQSPRYKVAKRGRDVALRCDSISGHVTLYWYRQTLGQGSEVLTYSQSDAQRDKSGRPSGRFSAERPERSVSTLKIQRTEQGDSAVYLCASNQPVSGGISDTQYFGPGTRLTVL.

The V call is TRBV6-2 or TRBV6-3, the J call TRBJ2-1; 10 bases map to TRBD2. Germline V lookup: CDR1 MNHEY, CDR2 SVGEGT. The CDR3 spans 14 residues. Germline trimming cut 8 bases from V and 4 bases from J; bases unmatched to any gene: 5. The CDR3 bases are TGTGCCAGCTGCGGACTAGCGGTGTACAATGAGCAGTTCTTC. This encodes CASCGLAVYNEQFF.

On this clonotype itself: The junction departs from the called germline gene at one end, perhaps through a read error. V and J are TRBV6-5 and TRBJ1-2; no clear D gene. This CDR3 is built from 14 residues. The germline CDR1 and CDR2 sequences are MNHEY and SVGAGI. In DNA, the CDR3 is TGTGCCAGCAGTTACTCCCCGGGGAGCTATGGCTGCACCTTC. Translated: CASSYSPGSYGCTF.

Concerning this clonotype itself: An end of the junction does not agree with germline; a read error may underlie this. The chain combines TRBV11-2 with TRBJ2-5; weak D call: TRBD2 (6 bases). The CDR3 totals 16 residues. Germline V CDR1 and CDR2: SGHAT, FQNNGV. The CDR3 DNA follows: TGTGCCGGCAGCTTAGGCATCCGGGGGATCCAAGAGACCCAGTACTTC. This sequence encodes CAGSLGIRGIQETQYF.

This clonotype was recorded many times. This chain connects TRBV7-8 to TRBJ2-7; either TRBD1 or TRBD2 may supply D (6 bases each). This CDR3 has 16 amino acids. CDR1 is SGHVS and CDR2 is FQNEAQ in the germline V gene. Trimming removed 7 bases at V and 2 bases at J, with 21 bases between. Written as DNA, the CDR3 is TGTGCCAGCACCCATTCCCTGGGGGGCCCTACCTACGAGCAGTACTTC. It translates to CASTHSLGGPTYEQYF.

This clonotype has more than one count but fewer than ten. V usage is TRBV12-3 or TRBV12-4 and J usage is TRBJ2-3; D gene uncertain. The V end was cut by 7 bases, the J end by 12 bases, with 20 bases between. The CDR3 consists of 13 residues. This chain's CDR3 is CASINPDLPHQYF. The CDR3 nucleotides are TGTGCCAGCATCAACCCGGACCTACCCCACCAGTATTTT.